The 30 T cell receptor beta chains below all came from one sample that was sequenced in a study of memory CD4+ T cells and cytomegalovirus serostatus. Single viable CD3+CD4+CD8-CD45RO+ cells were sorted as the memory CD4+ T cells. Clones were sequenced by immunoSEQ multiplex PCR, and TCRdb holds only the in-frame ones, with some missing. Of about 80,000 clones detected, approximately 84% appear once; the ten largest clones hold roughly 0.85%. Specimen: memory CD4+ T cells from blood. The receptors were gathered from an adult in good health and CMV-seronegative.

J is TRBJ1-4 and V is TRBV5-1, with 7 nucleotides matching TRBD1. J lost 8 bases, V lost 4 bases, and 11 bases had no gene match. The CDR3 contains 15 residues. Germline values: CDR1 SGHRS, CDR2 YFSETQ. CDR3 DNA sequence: TGCGCCAGCAGCCAGACAGGGCCTAGAGAGGAAAAACTGTTTTTT. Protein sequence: CASSQTGPREEKLFF.

CDR3 residues: CASSSTGHTQYF. CDR3 nucleotides: TGTGCCAGCAGTTCTACAGGCCACACGCAGTATTTT. This rearrangement joins TRBV6-5 to TRBJ2-3, with TRBD1 as a possible D gene (5 bases). V was pared by 4 bases and J by 9 bases, with 11 bases between. This CDR3 comprises 12 residues. The germline V gene has CDR1 MNHEY and CDR2 SVGAGI.

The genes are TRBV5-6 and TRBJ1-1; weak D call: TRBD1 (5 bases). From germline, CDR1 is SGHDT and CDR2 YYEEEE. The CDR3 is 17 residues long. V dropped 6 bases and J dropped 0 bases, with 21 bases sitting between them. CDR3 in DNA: TGTGCCAGCACCCAACTTCTTACCGGGACGGTGAACACTGAAGCTTTCTTT. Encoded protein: CASTQLLTGTVNTEAFF. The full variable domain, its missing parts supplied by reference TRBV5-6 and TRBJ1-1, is DAGVTQSPTHLIKTRGQQVTLRCSPKSGHDTVSWYQQALGQGPQFIFQYYEEEERQRGNFPDRFSGHQFPNYSSELNVNALLLGDSALYLCASTQLLTGTVNTEAFFGQGTRLTVV.

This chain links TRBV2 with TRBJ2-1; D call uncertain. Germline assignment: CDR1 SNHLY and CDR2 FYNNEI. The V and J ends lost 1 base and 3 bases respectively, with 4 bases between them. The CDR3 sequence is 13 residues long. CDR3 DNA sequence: TGTGCCAGCAGTGAAGATGACTACAATGAGCAGTTCTTC. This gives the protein CASSEDDYNEQFF. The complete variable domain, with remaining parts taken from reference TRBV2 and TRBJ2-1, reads EPEVTQTPSHQVTQMGQEVILRCVPISNHLYFYWYRQILGQKVEFLVSFYNNEISEKSEIFDDQFSVERPDGSNFTLKIRSTKLEDSAMYFCASSEDDYNEQFFGPGTRLTVL.

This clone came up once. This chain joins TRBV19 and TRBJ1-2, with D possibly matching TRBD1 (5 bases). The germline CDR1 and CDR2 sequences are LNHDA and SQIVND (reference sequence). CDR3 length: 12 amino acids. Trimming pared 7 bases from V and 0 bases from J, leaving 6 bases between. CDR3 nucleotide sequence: TGTGCCAGTACCAGGGCTAACTATGGCTACACCTTC. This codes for CASTRANYGYTF.

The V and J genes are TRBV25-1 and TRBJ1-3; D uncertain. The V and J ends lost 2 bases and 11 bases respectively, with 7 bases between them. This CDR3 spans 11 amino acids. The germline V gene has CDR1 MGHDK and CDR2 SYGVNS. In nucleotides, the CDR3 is TGTGCCAGCAGTGAAACCCAGGCCATATATTTT. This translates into CASSETQAIYF.

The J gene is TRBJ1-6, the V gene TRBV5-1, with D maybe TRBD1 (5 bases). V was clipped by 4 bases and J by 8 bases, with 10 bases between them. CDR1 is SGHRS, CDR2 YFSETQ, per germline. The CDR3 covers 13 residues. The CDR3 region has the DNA TGCGCCAGCAGCGTCGGGACTGATTCACCCCTCCACTTT. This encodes CASSVGTDSPLHF.

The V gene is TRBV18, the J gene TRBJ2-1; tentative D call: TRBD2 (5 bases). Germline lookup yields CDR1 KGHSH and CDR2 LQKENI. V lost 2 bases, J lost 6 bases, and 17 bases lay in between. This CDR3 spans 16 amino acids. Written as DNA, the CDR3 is TGTGCCAGCTCACCATTGTCTAGCCAAACACTCAATGAGCAGTTCTTC. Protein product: CASSPLSSQTLNEQFF.

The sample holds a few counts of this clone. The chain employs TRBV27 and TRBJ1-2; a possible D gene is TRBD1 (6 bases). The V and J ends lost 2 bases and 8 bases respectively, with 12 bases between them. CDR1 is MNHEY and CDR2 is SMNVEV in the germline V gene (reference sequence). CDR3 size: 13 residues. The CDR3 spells CASSLGQYGGYTF. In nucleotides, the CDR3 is TGTGCCAGCAGTTTAGGACAGTACGGGGGCTACACCTTC.

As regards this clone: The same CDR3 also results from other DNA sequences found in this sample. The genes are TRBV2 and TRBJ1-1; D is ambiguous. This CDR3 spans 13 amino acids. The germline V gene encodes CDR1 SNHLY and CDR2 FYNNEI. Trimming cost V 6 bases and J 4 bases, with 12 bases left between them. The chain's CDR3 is CASREGGGTEAFF. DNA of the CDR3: TGTGCCAGCAGAGAGGGAGGTGGCACTGAAGCTTTCTTT.

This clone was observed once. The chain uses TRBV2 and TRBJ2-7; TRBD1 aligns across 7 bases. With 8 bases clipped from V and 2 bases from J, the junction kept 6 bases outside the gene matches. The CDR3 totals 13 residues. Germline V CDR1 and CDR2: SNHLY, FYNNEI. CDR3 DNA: TGTGCCAGCTCTCCGGGACAGCCCTACGAGCAGTACTTC. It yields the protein CASSPGQPYEQYF.

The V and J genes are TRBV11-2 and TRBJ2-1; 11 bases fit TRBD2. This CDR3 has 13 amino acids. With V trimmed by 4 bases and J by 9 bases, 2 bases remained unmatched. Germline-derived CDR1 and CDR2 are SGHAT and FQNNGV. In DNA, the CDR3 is TGTGCCAGCAGCTCCGGGACTAGCGGTGAGCAGTTCTTC. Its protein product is CASSSGTSGEQFF.

CDR3 DNA sequence: TGTGCCACCCGACAGGGCAATCAGCCCCAGCATTTT. This codes for CATRQGNQPQHF. The V and J genes are TRBV19 and TRBJ1-5, with D tentatively TRBD1 (6 bases). V was pared by 10 bases and J by 2 bases, with 9 bases between. Germline values: CDR1 LNHDA, CDR2 SQIVND (reference sequence). The CDR3 is made up of 12 amino acids.

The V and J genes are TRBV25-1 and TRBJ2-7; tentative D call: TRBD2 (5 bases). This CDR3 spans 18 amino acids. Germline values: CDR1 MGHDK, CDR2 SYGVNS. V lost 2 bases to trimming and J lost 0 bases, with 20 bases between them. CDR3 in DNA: TGTGCCAGCAGTGAACCGGGAATAGGTATCACGGGCTCCTACGAGCAGTACTTC. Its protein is CASSEPGIGITGSYEQYF.

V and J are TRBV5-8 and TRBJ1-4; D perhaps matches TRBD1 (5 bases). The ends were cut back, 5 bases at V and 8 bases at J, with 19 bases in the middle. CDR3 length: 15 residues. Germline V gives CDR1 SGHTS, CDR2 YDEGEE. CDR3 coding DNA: TGTGCCAGCAGTCCGGCCGGGGACCTTACCGAAAAACTGTTTTTT. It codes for CASSPAGDLTEKLFF.

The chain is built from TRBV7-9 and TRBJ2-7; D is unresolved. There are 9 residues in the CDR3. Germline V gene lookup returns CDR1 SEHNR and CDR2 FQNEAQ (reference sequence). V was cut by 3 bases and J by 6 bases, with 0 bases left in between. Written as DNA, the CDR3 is TGTGCCAGCAGCTTCGAGCAGTACTTC. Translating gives CASSFEQYF.

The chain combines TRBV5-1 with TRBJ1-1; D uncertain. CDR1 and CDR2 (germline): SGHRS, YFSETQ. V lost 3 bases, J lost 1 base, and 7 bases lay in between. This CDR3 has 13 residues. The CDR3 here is CASSSQTNTEAFF. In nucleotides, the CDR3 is TGCGCCAGCAGCTCCCAGACGAACACTGAAGCTTTCTTT.

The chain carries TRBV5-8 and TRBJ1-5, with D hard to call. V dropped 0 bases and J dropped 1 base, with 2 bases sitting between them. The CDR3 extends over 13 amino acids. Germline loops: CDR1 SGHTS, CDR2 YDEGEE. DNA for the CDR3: TGTGCCAGCAGCTTGGGGAGCAATCAGCCCCAGCATTTT. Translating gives CASSLGSNQPQHF.

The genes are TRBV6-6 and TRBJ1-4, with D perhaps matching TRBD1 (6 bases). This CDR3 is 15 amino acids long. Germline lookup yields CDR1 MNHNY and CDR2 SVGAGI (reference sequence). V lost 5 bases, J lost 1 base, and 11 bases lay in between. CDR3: CASSSRGGTNEKLFF. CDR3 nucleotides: TGTGCCAGCAGTAGCAGAGGGGGAACTAATGAAAAACTGTTTTTT.

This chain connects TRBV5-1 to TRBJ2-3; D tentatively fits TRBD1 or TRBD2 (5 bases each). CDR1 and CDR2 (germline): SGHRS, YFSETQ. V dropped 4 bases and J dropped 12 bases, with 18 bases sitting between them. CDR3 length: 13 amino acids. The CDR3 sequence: CASSQEPRDRQYF. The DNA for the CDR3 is TGCGCCAGCAGCCAAGAGCCTCGGGACCGACAGTATTTT.

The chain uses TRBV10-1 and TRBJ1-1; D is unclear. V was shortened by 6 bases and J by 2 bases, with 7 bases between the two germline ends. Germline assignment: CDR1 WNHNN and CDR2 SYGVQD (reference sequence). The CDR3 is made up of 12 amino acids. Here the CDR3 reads CASSGPNTEAFF. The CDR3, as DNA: TGCGCCAGCAGCGGGCCCAACACTGAAGCTTTCTTT.

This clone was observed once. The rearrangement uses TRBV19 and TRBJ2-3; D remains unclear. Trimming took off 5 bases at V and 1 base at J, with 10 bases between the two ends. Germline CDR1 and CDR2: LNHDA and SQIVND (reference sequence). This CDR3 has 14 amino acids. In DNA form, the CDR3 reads TGTGCCAGTAGTCAGGCCTTCGGCACAGATACGCAGTATTTT. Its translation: CASSQAFGTDTQYF.

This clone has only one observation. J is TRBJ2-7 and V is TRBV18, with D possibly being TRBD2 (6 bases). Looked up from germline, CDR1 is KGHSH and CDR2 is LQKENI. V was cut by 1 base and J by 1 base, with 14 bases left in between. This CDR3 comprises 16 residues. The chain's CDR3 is CASSPREGLNSYEQYF. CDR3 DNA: TGTGCCAGCTCACCACGCGAGGGACTTAATTCCTACGAGCAGTACTTC. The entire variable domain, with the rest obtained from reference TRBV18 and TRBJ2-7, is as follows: NAGVMQNPRHLVRRRGQEARLRCSPMKGHSHVYWYRQLPEEGLKFMVYLQKENIIDESGMPKERFSAEFPKEGPSILRIQQVVRGDSAAYFCASSPREGLNSYEQYFGPGTRLTVT.

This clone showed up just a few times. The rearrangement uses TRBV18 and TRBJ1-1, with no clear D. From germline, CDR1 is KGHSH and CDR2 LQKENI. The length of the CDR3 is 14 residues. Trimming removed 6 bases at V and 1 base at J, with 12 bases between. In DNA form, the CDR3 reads TGTGCCAGCTCGTACCAGGAGGGGAACACTGAAGCTTTCTTT. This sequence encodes CASSYQEGNTEAFF.

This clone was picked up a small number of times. The CDR3 DNA reads as TGTGCCAGCAGTTCAGGGACATCTGGCAATCAGCCCCAGCATTTT. It translates to CASSSGTSGNQPQHF. J is TRBJ1-5 and V is TRBV6-6, with D possibly being TRBD1 (6 bases). Germline lookup yields CDR1 MNHNY and CDR2 SVGAGI (reference sequence). The CDR3 has 15 residues. V lost 4 bases and J lost 2, with 12 bases in between.

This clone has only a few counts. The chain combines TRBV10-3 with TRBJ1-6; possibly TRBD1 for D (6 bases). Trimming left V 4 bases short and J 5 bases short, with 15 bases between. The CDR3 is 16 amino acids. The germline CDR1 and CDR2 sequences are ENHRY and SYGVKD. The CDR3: CAISVGQGTNNSPLHF. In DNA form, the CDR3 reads TGTGCCATCAGTGTAGGCCAGGGGACGAATAATTCACCCCTCCACTTT.

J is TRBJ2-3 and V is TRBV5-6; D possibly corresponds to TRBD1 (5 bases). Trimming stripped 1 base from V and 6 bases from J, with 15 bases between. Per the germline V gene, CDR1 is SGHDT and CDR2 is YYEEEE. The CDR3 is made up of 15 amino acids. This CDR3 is CASSLLVGAFDTQYF. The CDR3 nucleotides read TGTGCCAGCAGCTTGTTGGTAGGGGCCTTCGATACGCAGTATTTT.

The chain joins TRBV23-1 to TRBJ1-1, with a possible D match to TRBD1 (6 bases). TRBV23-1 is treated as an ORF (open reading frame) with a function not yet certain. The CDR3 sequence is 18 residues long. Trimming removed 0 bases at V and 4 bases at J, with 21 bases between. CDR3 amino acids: CASSQSYSDKDSGTEAFF. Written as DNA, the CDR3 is TGCGCCAGCAGTCAATCGTATTCAGACAAGGACAGTGGCACTGAAGCTTTCTTT.

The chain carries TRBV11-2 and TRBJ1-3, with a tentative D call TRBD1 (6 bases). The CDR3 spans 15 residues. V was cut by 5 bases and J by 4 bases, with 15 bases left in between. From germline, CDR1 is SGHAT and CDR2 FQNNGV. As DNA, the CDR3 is TGTGCCAGCAGCAAAGGACAGTCCGCGGGAAACACCATATATTTT. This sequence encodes CASSKGQSAGNTIYF.

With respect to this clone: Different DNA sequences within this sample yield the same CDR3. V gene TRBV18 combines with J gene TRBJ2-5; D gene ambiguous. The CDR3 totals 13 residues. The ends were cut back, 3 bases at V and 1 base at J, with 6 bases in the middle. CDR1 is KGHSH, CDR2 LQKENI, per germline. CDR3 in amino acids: CASSPDGQETQYF. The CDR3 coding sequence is TGTGCCAGCTCACCGGATGGCCAAGAGACCCAGTACTTC.